This T cell receptor (beta chain) is drawn from a study of blood T cells in healthy people across ages (dated by TCRdb to about 2015). Regarding the research as a whole: In model experiments, template switching captured about one uniquely barcoded TCR beta cDNA molecule for every two T cells. Using deep sequencing normalized with unique cDNA molecular identifiers, the study measured how TCR beta repertoire diversity changes with age. Donors were grouped into four age groups: young (average about 15 years), middle-aged (around 39), aged (around 56) and long-lived (over 80). To avoid experimental bias, donors of different ages were spread randomly across the sequencing lanes. The study analyzed two additional independent replicas of 1 million unique cDNA reads from the same blood draw for two donors, one aged 18 to 29 and one aged 80 or older. Beyond this particular receptor, the publication reports: Total diversity estimates from one million sequenced T cells were considered lower bounds and underestimates. Observed TCR beta diversity per million T cells fell roughly linearly with age, and a significant reduction was already apparent by age roughly 40. Because the CMV infection status of the donors was unknown, age-related changes in expanded clonotypes may potentially have been confounded. Compared with the aged group, the long-lived group had more naive CD4+ T cells, fewer expanded clones and increased TCR diversity, a pattern suggesting age selection. Observed TCR beta diversity correlated strongly with the percentage of naive T cells measured by flow cytometry. Conclusive comparison of naive and antigen-experienced compartments was prevented by the profiling of bulk unsorted PBMCs.

The V and J ends are trimmed by 4 bases and 3 bases, leaving 19 bases between them. The germline V gene sets CDR1 to SGHRS and CDR2 to YFSETQ. Including cysteine and phenylalanine, the CDR3 has 16 amino acids. Of the read, only the CDR3 DNA is kept; its 48 bases are in frame from base 1. Turning to this clonotype: The antigen this receptor binds is unknown. One base away there is no much larger clone; base qualities are not given.

Donors were 35 to 40 systemically healthy Caucasian individuals from Russia aged roughly 6 to 90 years. Each donor gave approximately 9.4 milliliters of peripheral blood, drawn into EDTA-treated Vacutainer tubes. Ficoll-Paque density-gradient centrifugation was used to isolate PBMCs, with at least 6.5 million per sample. Total RNA, at least 6 micrograms per sample, was extracted from PBMCs with Trizol reagent. For every donor, flow cytometry on a PBMC aliquot measured the percentage of naive CD45RAhigh/CD27high T cells. To prepare the library, 5' RACE was applied. TCRdb shows the sequencer as Illumina HiSeq 2500. The second PCR ran for roughly 6 to 11 cycles and used a J-beta primer mix along with a sample-barcoded 5' primer. A template-switch 5' adaptor carrying 12 random nucleotides introduced a unique molecular identifier onto each TCR beta cDNA molecule. At least 2.5 million CDR3-containing paired-end reads were obtained from each sample. First-strand cDNA synthesis was performed from all RNA using the Mint cDNA synthesis kit, with priming by a TRBC-specific oligonucleotide. Following uracil-DNA glycosylase treatment, all cDNA underwent a first 18-cycle PCR with the universal primers M1SS and BC2_uni_R. Under the source paper's analysis protocol: Each sample was normalized by randomly selecting 1 million high-quality reads, each carrying a distinct molecular identifier. Reads sharing molecular identifiers were discarded rather than binned into consensus sequences. MiTCR, set to a Q25 quality threshold and the strictest error-elimination algorithm, was used for CDR3 identification, clonotype clustering and error correction. A nonparametric unseen species model with Euler transformation was used to estimate lower-bound total TCR beta diversity. TCRdb reran the public reads through fastp at Q25 and MiXCR, keeping productive beta chains. Here each entry gathers all rows of one CDR3 protein and keeps the most common genes and DNA. TCRdb assigned the V and J calls; the authors' analysis was not used. The sample records about 810,000 distinct CDR3 sequences, roughly 40% of which are singletons. The ten top clones hold under 15% of the sample.

Sequencing was carried out using blood. This chain is built from TRBV5-1 and TRBJ1-1; a confident D gene designation cannot be given. The origin of this receptor is a young man in good health. The CDR3 protein sequence reads: CASSPSVIDGDTEAFF. The base sequence is TGCGCCAGCAGCCCGAGTGTCATAGACGGGGACACTGAAGCTTTCTTT.